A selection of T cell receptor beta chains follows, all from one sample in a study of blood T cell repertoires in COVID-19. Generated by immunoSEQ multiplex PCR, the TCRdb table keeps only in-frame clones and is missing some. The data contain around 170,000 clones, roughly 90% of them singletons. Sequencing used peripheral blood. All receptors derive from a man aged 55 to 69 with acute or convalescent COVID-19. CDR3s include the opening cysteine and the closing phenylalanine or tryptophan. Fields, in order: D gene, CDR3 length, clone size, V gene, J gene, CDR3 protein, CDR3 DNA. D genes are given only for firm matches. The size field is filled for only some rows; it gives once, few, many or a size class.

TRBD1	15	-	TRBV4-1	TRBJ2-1	CASSQRDRPGDEQFF	TGCGCCAGCAGCCAAAGGGACAGGCCTGGGGATGAGCAGTTCTTC
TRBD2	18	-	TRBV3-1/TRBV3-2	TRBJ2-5	CASSPDRRFSGTQETQYF	TGTGCCAGCAGCCCCGACAGGAGATTTAGCGGGACTCAAGAGACCCAGTACTTC
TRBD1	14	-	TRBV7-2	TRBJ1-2	CASSSFGQGSGYTF	TGTGCCAGCAGCTCATTCGGACAGGGGTCGGGCTACACCTTC
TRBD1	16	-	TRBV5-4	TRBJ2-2	CASSQLTGTVHRGAVF	TGTGCCAGCAGCCAACTAACCGGGACAGTACACCGGGGAGCTGTTTTT
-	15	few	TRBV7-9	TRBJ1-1	CASSLAHQGNTEAFF	TGTGCCAGCAGCTTAGCGCATCAGGGGAACACTGAAGCTTTCTTT
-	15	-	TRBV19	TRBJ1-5	CASTIGARLNQPQHF	TGTGCCAGTACCATCGGAGCGCGGCTCAATCAGCCCCAGCATTTT
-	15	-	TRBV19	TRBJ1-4	CASRRGGGANEKLFF	TGTGCCAGTAGGAGAGGGGGGGGCGCTAATGAAAAACTGTTTTTT
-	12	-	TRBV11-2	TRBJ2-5	CASSPNQETQYF	TGTGCCAGCAGCCCAAACCAAGAGACCCAGTACTTC
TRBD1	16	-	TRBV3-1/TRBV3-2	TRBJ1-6	CASSQLDRVYNSPLHF	TGTGCCAGCAGCCAGTTAGACAGGGTCTATAATTCACCCCTCCACTTT
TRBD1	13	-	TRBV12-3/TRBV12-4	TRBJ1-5	CASSSQGDQPQHF	TGTGCCAGCAGTTCGCAGGGGGATCAGCCCCAGCATTTT
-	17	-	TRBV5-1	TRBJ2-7	CASSPYPMGRVDYEQYF	TGCGCCAGCAGCCCTTACCCCATGGGTCGGGTGGACTACGAGCAGTACTTC
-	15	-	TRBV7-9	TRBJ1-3	CASSLRQFSGNTIYF	TGTGCCAGCAGCTTAAGACAGTTCTCTGGAAACACCATATATTTT
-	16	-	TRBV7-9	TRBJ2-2	CASSLRDTGLTGELFF	TGTGCCAGCAGCCTCAGGGATACAGGGCTCACCGGGGAGCTGTTTTTT
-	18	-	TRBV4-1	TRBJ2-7	CASSQVLGGWGVTYEQYF	TGCGCCAGCAGCCAAGTCCTTGGGGGGTGGGGAGTGACCTACGAGCAGTACTTC
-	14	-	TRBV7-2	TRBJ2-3	CASSSWGDTDTQYF	TGTGCCAGCAGCTCTTGGGGGGACACAGATACGCAGTATTTT
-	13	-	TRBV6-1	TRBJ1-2	CASSEGQARGYTF	TGTGCCAGCAGTGAGGGGCAGGCGCGTGGCTACACCTTC
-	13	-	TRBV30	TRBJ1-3	CAWSVLPGNTIYF	TGTGCCTGGAGTGTACTTCCAGGAAACACCATATATTTT
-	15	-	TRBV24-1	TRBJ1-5	CATSDTDTRGEPQHF	TGTGCCACCAGTGATACGGACACGCGGGGGGAGCCCCAGCATTTT
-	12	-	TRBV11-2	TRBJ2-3	CASRFLTDTQYF	TGTGCCAGCAGATTTCTCACAGATACGCAGTATTTT
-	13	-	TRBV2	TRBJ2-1	CASSLPANNEQFF	TGTGCCAGCAGTCTCCCAGCGAACAATGAGCAGTTCTTC
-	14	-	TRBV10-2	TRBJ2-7	CASKVGGDSYEQYF	TGCGCCAGCAAAGTTGGCGGGGACTCCTACGAGCAGTACTTC
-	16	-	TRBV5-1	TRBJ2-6	CASSPDSLAGANVLTF	TGCGCCAGCAGCCCGGACAGTCTGGCTGGGGCCAACGTCCTGACTTTC
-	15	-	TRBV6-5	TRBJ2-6	CASSTNRAGANVLTF	TGTGCCAGCAGTACAAACAGGGCTGGGGCCAACGTCCTGACTTTC
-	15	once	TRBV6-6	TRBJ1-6	CASSSGHPYNSPLHF	TGTGCCAGCAGTTCCGGACACCCCTATAATTCACCCCTCCACTTT
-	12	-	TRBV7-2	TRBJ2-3	CASTQEGDPQYF	TGTGCCAGCACCCAAGAGGGGGATCCGCAGTATTTT
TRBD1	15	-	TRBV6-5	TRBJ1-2	CASRQEGLQGNGYTF	TGTGCCAGCAGACAAGAAGGGCTACAGGGGAATGGCTACACCTTC
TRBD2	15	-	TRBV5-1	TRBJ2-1	CASSLTSSGNNEQFF	TGCGCCAGCAGCTTGACATCTAGCGGAAACAATGAGCAGTTCTTC
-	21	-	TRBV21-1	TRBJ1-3	CASSKGHRVCHQPPPGNTIYF	TGTGCCAGCAGCAAAGGGCACAGGGTATGTCACCAACCCCCCCCTGGAAACACCATATATTTT
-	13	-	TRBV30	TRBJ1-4	CAWNRFTGEKLFF	TGTGCCTGGAATAGATTCACAGGGGAAAAACTGTTTTTT
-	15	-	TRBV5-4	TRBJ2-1	CASSLSSGSESEQFF	TGTGCCAGCAGCTTGTCGTCGGGGTCGGAGTCGGAGCAGTTCTTC
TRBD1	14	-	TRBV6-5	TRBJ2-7	CASSPGTGVYEQYF	TGTGCCAGCAGCCCCGGGACAGGCGTATACGAGCAGTACTTC
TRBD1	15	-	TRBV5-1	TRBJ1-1	CASRLTGGLNTEAFF	TGCGCCAGCAGGTTAACAGGGGGGTTGAACACTGAAGCTTTCTTT
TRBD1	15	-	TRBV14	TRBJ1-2	CASSPGDRVAYGYTF	TGTGCCAGCAGCCCCGGGGACAGGGTGGCCTATGGCTACACCTTC
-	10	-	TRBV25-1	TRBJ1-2	CAVQGDGYTF	TGTGCTGTCCAGGGCGATGGCTACACCTTC
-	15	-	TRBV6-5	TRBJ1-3	CASSYFRGTGNTIYF	TGTGCCAGCAGTTACTTTCGGGGAACTGGAAACACCATATATTTT
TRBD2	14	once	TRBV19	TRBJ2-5	CASKPGLGPETQYF	TGTGCCAGTAAGCCCGGACTAGGCCCAGAGACCCAGTACTTC
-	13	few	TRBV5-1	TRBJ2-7	CASRGGGTYEQYF	TGCGCCAGCAGAGGAGGCGGAACCTACGAGCAGTACTTC
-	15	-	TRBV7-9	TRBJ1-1	CASSRKAPAGLSAFF	TGTGCCAGCAGCCGAAAAGCCCCCGCGGGATTGTCAGCTTTCTTT
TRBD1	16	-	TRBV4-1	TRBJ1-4	CASSQGPRGTNEKLFF	TGCGCCAGCAGCCAAGGCCCCAGGGGGACTAATGAAAAACTGTTTTTT
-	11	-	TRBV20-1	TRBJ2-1	CSPGKWDEQFF	TGCAGCCCAGGGAAGTGGGATGAGCAGTTCTTC
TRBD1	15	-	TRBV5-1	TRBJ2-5	CASSLEGGLGETQYF	TGCGCCAGCAGCTTGGAAGGGGGCCTGGGCGAGACCCAGTACTTC
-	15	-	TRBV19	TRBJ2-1	CASSLGLPFQDEQFF	TGTGCCAGTAGCCTGGGGCTACCTTTCCAGGATGAGCAGTTCTTC
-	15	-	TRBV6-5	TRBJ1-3	CASSSPGNSGNTIYF	TGTGCCAGCAGTTCTCCAGGCAACTCTGGAAACACCATATATTTT
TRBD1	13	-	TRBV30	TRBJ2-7	CAWGQGGNYEQYF	TGTGCCTGGGGACAGGGGGGCAACTACGAGCAGTACTTC
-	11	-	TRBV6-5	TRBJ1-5	CASIVTPSQHF	TGTGCCAGCATCGTGACACCGTCCCAGCATTTT
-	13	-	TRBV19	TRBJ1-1	CASRSGTKGEAFF	TGTGCCAGTAGATCCGGGACAAAGGGTGAAGCTTTCTTT
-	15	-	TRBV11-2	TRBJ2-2	CASSANPSRTGELFF	TGTGCCAGCAGCGCCAACCCCTCGCGGACCGGGGAGCTGTTTTTT
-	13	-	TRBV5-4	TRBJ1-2	CASSFSQENGYTF	TGTGCCAGCAGCTTTTCACAGGAGAATGGCTACACCTTC
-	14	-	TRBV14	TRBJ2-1	CASSPGRDADEQFF	TGTGCCAGCAGCCCGGGTCGTGATGCGGATGAGCAGTTCTTC
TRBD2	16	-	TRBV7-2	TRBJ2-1	CASRAWIGGASNEQFF	TGTGCCAGCAGGGCCTGGATCGGGGGGGCAAGTAATGAGCAGTTCTTC
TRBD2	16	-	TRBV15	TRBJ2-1	CATSSFSTSGGNEQFF	TGTGCCACCAGTTCTTTTAGCACTAGCGGGGGAAATGAGCAGTTCTTC
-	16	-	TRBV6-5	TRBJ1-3	CASSYSAVNSGNTIYF	TGTGCCAGCAGTTACTCGGCGGTCAACTCTGGAAACACCATATATTTT
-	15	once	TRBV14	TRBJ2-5	CASSQDSGSQETQYF	TGTGCCAGCAGCCAAGATAGCGGTAGCCAAGAGACCCAGTACTTC
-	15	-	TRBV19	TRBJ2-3	CASSIRGQGQDTQYF	TGTGCCAGTAGTATTAGAGGTCAGGGTCAAGATACGCAGTATTTT
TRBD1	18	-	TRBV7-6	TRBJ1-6	CASSLVWDRVVGNSPLHF	TGTGCCAGCAGCTTAGTTTGGGACAGGGTTGTGGGAAATTCACCCCTCCACTTT